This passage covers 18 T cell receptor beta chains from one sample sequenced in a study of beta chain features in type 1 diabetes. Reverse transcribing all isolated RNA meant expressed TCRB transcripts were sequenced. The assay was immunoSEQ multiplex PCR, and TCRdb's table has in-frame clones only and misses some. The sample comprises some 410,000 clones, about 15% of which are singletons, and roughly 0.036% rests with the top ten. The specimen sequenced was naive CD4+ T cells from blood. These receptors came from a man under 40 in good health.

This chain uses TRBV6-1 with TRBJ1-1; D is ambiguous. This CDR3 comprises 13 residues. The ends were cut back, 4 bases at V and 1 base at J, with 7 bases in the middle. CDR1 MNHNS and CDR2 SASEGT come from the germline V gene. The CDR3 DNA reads TGTGCCAGCAGTGTTCCACCGAACACTGAAGCTTTCTTT. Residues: CASSVPPNTEAFF.

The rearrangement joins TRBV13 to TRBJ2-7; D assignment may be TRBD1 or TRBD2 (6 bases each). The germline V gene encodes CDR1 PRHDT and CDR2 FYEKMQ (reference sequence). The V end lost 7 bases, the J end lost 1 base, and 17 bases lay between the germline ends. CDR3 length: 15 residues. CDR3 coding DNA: TGTGCCAGCACCCCCGGAGGGGGGTTATCCTACGAGCAGTACTTC. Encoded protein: CASTPGGGLSYEQYF.

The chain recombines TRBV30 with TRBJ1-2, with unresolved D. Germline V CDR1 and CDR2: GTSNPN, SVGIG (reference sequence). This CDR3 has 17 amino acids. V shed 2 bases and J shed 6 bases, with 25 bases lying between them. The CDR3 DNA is TGTGCCTGGAGTCTGAGCTCCCCCATTTTGAATCGAGATGGCTACACCTTC. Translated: CAWSLSSPILNRDGYTF.

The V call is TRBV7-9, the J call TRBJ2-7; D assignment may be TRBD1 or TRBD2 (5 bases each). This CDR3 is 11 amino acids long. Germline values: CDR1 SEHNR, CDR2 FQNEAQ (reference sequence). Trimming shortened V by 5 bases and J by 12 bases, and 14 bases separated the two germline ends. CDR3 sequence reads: CASSRLQAGYF. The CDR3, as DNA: TGTGCCAGCAGCCGTTTACAGGCGGGGTACTTC.

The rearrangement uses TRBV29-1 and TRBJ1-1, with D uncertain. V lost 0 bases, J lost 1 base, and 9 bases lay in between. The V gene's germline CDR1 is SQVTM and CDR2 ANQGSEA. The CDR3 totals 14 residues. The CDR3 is CSVEDRVWNTEAFF. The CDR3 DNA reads TGCAGCGTTGAAGATCGGGTCTGGAACACTGAAGCTTTCTTT.

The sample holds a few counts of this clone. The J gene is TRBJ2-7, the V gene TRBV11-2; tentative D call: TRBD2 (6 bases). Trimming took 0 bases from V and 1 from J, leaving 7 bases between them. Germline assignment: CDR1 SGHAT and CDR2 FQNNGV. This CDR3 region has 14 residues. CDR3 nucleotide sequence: TGTGCCAGCAGCTTAGAGGGAGGATCCTACGAGCAGTACTTC. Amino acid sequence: CASSLEGGSYEQYF.

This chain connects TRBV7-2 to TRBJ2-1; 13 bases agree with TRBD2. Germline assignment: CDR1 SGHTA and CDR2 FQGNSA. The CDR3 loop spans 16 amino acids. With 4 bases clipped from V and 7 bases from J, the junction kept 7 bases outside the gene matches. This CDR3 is CASSSRTSGSRNEQFF. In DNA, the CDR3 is TGTGCCAGCAGCTCAAGGACTAGCGGGAGCCGGAATGAGCAGTTCTTC.

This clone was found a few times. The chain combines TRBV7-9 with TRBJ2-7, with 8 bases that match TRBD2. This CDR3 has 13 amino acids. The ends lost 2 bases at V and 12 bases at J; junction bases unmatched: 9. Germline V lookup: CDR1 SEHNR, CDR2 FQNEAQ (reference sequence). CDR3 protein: CASSLLSGGPPYV. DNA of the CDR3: TGTGCCAGCAGCTTATTGTCGGGAGGGCCCCCGTACGTC.

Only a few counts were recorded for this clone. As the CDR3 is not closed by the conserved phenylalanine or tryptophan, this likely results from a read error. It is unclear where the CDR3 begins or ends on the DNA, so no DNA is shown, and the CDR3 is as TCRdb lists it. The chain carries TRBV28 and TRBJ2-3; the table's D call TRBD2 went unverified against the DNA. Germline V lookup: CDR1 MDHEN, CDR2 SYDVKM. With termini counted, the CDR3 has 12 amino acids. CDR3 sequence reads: CASSLQGLALVE.

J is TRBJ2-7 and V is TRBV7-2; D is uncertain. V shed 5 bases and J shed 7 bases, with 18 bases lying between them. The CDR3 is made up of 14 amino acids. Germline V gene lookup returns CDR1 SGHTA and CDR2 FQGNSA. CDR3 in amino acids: CASSERGFAEEQYV. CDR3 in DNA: TGTGCCAGCAGCGAAAGAGGATTTGCAGAAGAGCAGTACGTC.

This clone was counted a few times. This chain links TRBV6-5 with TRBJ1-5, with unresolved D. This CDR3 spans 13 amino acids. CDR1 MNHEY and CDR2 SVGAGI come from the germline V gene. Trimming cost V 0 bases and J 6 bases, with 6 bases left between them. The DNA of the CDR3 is TGTGCCAGCAGTTACTCATCCGGTCAGCCCCAGCATTTT. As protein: CASSYSSGQPQHF.

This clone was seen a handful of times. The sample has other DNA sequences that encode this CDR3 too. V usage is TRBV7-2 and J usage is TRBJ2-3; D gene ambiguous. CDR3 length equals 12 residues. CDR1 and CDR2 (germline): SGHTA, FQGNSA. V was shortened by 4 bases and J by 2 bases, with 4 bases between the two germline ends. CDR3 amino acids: CASSYATDTQYF. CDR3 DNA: TGTGCCAGCAGCTACGCCACAGATACGCAGTATTTT.

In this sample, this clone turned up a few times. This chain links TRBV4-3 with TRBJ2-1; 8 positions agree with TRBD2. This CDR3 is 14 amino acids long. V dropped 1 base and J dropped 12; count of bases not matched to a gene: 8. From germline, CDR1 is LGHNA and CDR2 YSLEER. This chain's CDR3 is CASSQAGLEAVQFF. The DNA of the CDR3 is TGCGCCAGCAGCCAAGCGGGACTAGAGGCGGTGCAGTTCTTC.

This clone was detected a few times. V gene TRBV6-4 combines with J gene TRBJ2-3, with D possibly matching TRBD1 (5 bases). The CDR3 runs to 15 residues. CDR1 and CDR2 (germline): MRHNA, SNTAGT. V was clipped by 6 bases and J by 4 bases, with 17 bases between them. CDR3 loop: CASSIKSAGPDTQYF. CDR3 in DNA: TGTGCCAGCAGCATAAAGTCGGCAGGGCCAGATACGCAGTATTTT.

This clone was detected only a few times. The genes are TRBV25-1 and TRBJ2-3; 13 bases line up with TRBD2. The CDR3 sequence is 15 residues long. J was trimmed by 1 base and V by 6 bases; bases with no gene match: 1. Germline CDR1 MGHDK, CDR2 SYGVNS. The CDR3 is CASSGLAGGTDTQYF. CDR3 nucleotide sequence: TGTGCCAGCAGCGGACTAGCGGGGGGCACAGATACGCAGTATTTT.

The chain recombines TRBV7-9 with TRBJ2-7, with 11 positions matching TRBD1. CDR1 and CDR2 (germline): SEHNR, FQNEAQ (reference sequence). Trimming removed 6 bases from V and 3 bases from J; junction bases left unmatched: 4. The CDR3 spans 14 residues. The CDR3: CASSWGQGVYEQYV. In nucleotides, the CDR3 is TGTGCCAGCAGTTGGGGACAGGGGGTCTACGAGCAGTACGTC.

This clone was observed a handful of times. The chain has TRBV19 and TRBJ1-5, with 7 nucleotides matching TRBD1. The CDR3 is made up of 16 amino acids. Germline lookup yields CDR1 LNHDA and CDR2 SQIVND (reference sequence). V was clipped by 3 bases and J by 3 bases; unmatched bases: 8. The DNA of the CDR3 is TGTGCCAGTAGTATCGGCAGGGGACAGATCAATCAGCCCCAGCATTTT. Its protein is CASSIGRGQINQPQHF.

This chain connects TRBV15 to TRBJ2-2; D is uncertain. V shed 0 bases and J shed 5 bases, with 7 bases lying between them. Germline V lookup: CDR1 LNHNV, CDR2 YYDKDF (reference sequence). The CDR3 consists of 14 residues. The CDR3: CATSREGLTGELFF. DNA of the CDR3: TGTGCCACCAGCAGAGAGGGATTGACCGGGGAGCTGTTTTTT.